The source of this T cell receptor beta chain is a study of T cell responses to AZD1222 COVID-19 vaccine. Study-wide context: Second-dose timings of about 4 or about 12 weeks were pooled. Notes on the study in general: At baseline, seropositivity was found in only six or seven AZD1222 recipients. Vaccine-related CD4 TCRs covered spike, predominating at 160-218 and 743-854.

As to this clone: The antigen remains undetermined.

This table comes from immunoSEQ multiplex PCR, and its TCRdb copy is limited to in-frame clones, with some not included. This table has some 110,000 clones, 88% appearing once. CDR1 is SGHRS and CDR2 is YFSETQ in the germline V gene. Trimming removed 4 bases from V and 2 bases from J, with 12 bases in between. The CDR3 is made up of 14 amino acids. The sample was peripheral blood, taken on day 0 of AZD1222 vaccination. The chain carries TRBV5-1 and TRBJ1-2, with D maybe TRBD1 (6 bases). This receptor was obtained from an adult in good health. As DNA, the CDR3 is TGCGCCAGCAGCGGTGGGGGGGCAAACTATGGCTACACCTTC. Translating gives CASSGGGANYGYTF.